This T cell receptor beta chain was captured by sequencing in a study of T-cell reconstitution after alpha-beta-depleted transplantation in children. Trimming pared 4 bases from V and 4 bases from J, leaving 8 bases between. CDR3 length equals 13 residues. Unique molecular identifiers featured in how the TCRbeta library was prepared. One entry per CDR3 protein, called by TCRdb with MiXCR from the PCR reads. The table has about 270,000 distinct CDR3 sequences, more than 9% seen once; the top ten hold roughly a tenth. The rearrangement links TRBV12-3 or TRBV12-4 to TRBJ2-1; unclear D gene. Source: PBMCs from the stem cell graft donor, taken from the stem cell graft. This TCR was sampled from a human donor who donated a stem cell graft to a child with SCID. CDR3 sequence: CASSSAVYNEQFF. CDR3 DNA: TGTGCCAGCAGTTCGGCCGTTTACAATGAGCAGTTCTTC.